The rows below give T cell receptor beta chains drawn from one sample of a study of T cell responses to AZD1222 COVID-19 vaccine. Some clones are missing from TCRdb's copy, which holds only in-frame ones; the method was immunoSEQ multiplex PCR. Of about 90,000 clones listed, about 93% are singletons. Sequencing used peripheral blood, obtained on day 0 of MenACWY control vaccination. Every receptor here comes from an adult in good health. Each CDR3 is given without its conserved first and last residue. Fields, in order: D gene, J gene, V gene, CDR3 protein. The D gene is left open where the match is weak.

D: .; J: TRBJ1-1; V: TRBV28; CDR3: ASALSGQPNTEAF
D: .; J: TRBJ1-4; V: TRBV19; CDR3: ASSFRVKEKLF
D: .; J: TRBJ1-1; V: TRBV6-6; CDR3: ASSSPYRAATEAF
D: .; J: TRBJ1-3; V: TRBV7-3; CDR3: ASSLNPPGSGNTIY
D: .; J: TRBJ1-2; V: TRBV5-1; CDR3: ASSPESARDSYGYT
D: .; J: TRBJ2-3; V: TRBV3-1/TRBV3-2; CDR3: ASSQGPASPTDTQY
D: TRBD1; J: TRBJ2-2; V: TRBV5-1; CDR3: ASSSVQGADGELF
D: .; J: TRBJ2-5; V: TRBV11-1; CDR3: ASSPQPQETQY
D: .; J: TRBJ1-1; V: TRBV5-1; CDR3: ASSSAGGNTEAF
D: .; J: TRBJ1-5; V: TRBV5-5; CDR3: ASTLRGDQPQH
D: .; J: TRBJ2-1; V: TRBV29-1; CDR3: SVAPTEGGKQF
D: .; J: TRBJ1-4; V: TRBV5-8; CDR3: ASSLPAGEKLF
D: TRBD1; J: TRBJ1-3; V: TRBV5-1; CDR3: ASSIGQGSGNTIY
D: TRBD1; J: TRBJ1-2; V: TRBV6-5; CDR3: ASRAPGQGAYT
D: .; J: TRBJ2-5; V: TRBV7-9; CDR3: ASSLQAETQY
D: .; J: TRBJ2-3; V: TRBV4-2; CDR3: ASSQDPEDTDTQY
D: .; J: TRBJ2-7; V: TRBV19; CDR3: ASSDNRDQKRQY
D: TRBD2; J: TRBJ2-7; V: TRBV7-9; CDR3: ASSFTLGGITYEQY
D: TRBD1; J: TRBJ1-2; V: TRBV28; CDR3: ASRRDSNYGYT
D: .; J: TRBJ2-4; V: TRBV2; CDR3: ASSEGTAKNIQY
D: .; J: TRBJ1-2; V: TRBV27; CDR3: ASRVYLGGPGYGYT
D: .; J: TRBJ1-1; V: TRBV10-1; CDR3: ASSDQAEAF
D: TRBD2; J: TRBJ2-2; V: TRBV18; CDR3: ASSMTSASNTGELF
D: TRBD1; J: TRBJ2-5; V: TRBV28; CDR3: ASSGDRAQETQY
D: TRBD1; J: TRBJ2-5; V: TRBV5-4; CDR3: ASSKDRGRETQY
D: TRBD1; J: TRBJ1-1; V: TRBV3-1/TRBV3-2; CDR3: ASTRLQGDTEAF
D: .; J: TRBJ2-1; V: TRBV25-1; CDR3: ASSDQGSSYNEQF
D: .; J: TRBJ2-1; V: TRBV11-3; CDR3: ASSTGGYNEQF
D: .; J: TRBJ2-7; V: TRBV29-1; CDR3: SPDREQY
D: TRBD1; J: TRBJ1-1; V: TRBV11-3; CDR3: ASSLGGQSEAF
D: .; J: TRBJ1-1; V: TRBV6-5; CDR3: ASSDSQGDTEAF